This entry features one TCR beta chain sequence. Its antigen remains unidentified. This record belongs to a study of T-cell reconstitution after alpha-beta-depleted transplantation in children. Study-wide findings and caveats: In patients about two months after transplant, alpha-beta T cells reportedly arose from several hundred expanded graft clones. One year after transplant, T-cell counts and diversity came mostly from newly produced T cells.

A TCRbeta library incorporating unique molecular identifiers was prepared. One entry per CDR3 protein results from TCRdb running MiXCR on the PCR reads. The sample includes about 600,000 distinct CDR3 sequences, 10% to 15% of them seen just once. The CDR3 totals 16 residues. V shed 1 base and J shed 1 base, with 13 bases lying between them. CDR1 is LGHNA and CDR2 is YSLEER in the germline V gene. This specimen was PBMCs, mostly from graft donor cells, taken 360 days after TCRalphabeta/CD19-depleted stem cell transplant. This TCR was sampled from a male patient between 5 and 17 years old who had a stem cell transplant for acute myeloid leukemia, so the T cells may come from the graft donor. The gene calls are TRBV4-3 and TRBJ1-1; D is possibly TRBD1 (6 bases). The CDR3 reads CASSQVVTGRNTEAFF. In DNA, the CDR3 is TGCGCCAGCAGCCAAGTTGTGACAGGACGGAACACTGAAGCTTTCTTT.